This T cell receptor beta chain was profiled in a study of cytomegalovirus exposure and HLA in healthy donors. To note about this clone: What it binds is not known.

TCRdb's table, derived via immunoSEQ multiplex PCR, lists solely in-frame clones and lacks some. The sample contains hundreds of thousands of clones, roughly 87% of which appear only once. The donors were in the roughly 130-subject validation cohort; that cohort was separate from the approximately 670-subject first cohort. Study-wide points: Clusters of TCRs from the first cohort tended to co-occur in the roughly 120 validation repertoires (as a later analysis found). Specific recognition of CMV antigens was confirmed in vitro for three chains (all CMV-associated). Most sequenced TCRs were rare (though some public TCRs occurred in many donors).

The J segment lost 2 bases and the V segment lost 5 bases, leaving 5 bases of the junction unmatched. The CDR3 is 16 amino acids. Germline lookup yields CDR1 SEHNR and CDR2 FQNEAQ (reference sequence). This clonotype was obtained from a man between 18 and 35 years old in good health and CMV-seropositive. V and J are TRBV7-9 and TRBJ2-7, with 14 positions matching TRBD2. Sequenced sample: PBMCs. For the CDR3, the DNA is TGTGCCAGCAGCGGGACTAGCGGGAGACTACCCTACGAGCAGTACTTC. Translating gives CASSGTSGRLPYEQYF.